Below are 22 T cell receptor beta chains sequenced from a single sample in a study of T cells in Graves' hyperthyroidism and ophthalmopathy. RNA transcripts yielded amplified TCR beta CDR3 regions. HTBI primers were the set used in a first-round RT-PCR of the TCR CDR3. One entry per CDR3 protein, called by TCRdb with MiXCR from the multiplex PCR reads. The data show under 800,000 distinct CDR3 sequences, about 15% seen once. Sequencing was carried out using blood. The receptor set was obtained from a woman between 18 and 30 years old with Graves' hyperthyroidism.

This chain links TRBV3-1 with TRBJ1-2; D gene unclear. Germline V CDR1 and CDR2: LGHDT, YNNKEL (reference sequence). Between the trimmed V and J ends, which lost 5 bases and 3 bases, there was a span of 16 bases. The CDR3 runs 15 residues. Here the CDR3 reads CASSDFGWSDYGYTF. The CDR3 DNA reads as TGTGCCAGCAGCGATTTCGGGTGGTCCGACTATGGCTACACCTTC.

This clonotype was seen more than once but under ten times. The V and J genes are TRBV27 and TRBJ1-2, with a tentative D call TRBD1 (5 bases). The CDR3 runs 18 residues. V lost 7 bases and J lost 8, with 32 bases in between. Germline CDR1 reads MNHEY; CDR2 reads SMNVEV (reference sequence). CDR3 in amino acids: CASTHTWGQGKRSIGYTF. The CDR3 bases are TGTGCCAGCACCCACACGTGGGGCCAGGGCAAGCGGTCGATCGGCTACACCTTC.

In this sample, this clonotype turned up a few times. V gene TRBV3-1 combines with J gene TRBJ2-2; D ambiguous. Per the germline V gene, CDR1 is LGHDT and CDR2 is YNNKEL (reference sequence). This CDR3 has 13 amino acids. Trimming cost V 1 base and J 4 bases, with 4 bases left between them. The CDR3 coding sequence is TGTGCCAGCAGCCAAGTAATCACCGGGGAGCTGTTTTTT. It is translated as CASSQVITGELFF.

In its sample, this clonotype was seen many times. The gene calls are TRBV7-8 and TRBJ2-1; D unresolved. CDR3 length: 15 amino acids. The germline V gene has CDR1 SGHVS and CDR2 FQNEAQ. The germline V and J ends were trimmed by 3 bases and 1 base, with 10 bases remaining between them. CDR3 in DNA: TGTGCCAGCAGCTTGGTGGAAGGGTCCTACAATGAGCAGTTCTTC. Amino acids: CASSLVEGSYNEQFF.

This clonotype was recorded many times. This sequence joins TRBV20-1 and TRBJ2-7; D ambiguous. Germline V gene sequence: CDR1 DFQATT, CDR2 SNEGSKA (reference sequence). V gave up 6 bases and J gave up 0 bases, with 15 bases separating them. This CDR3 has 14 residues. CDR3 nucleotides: TGCAGTGCCTTGAGACTCTATCACTCCTACGAGCAGTACTTC. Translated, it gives CSALRLYHSYEQYF.

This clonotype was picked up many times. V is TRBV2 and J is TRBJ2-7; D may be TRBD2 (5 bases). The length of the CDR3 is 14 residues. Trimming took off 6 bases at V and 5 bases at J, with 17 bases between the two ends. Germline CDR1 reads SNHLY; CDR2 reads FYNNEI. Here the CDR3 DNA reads TGTGCCAGCAGGCGGCCGGGAAAACCCCACGAGCAGTACTTC. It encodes CASRRPGKPHEQYF.

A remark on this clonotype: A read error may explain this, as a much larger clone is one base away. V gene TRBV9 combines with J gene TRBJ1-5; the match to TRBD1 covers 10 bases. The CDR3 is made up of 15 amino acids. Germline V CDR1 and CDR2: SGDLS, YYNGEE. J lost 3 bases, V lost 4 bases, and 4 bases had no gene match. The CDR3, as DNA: TGTGCCAGCAGCCCGACAGGGGGCAACAATCAGCCCCAGCATTTT. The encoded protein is CASSPTGGNNQPQHF.

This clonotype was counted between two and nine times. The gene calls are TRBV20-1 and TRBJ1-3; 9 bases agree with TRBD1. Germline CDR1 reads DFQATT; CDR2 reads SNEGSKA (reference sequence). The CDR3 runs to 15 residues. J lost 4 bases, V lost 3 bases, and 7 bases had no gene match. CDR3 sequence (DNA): TGCAGTGCTAGGGACCGGGACAGGGAGGGAAACACCATATATTTT. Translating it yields CSARDRDREGNTIYF.

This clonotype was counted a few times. CDR3 sequence: CASDFGRGRAEAFF. The CDR3 region has the DNA TGTGCCAGCGATTTCGGCAGGGGGCGAGCTGAAGCTTTCTTT. The chain combines TRBV6-1 with TRBJ1-1; 8 bases fit TRBD1. The CDR3 is made up of 14 amino acids. V lost 8 bases and J lost 6; bases outside the gene matches: 11. Germline V lookup: CDR1 MNHNS, CDR2 SASEGT.

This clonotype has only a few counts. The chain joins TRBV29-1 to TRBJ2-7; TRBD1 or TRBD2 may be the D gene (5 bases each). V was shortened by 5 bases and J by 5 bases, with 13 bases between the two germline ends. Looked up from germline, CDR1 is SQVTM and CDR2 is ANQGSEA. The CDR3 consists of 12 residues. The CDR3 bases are TGCAGCGTTACGGGACCATCTCACGAGCAGTACTTC. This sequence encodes CSVTGPSHEQYF.

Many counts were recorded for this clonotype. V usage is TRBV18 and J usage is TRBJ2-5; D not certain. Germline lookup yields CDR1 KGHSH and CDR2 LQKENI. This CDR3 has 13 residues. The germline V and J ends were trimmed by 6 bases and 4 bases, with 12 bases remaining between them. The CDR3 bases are TGTGCCAGCTCCCTCGATCGTAGAGAGACCCAGTACTTC. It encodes CASSLDRRETQYF.

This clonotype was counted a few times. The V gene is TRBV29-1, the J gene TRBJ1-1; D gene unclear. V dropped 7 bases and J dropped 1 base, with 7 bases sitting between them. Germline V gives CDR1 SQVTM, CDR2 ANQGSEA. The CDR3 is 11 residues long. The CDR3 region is CSGTRNTEAFF. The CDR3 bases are TGCAGCGGCACTAGGAACACTGAAGCTTTCTTT.

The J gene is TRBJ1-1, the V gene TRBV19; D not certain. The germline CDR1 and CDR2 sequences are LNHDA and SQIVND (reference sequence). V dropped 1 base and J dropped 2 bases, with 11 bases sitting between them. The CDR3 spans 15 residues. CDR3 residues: CASSIALFGNTEAFF. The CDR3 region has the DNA TGTGCCAGTAGTATAGCCCTCTTTGGAAACACTGAAGCTTTCTTT.

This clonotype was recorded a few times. CDR3 protein: CSAFSTSTDTQYF. As DNA, the CDR3 is TGCAGTGCTTTTTCTACCAGCACAGATACGCAGTATTTT. The chain is built from TRBV20-1 and TRBJ2-3; no firm D call. V shed 5 bases and J shed 0 bases, with 9 bases lying between them. CDR3 size: 13 residues. Germline CDR1 is DFQATT and CDR2 is SNEGSKA (reference sequence).

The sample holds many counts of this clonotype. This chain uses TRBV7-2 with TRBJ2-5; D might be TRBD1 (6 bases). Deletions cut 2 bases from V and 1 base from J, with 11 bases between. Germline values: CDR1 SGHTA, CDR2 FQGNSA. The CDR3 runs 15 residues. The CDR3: CASSLSWTVQETQYF. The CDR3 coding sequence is TGTGCCAGCAGCTTATCTTGGACAGTCCAAGAGACCCAGTACTTC.

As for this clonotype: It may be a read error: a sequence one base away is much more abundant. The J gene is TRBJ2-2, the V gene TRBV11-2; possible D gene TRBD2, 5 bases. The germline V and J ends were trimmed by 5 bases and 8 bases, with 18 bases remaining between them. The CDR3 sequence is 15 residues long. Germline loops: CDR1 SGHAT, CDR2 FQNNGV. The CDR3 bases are TGTGCCAGCAGCCCCCCAAGCGGTTCTGAGGGGGAGCTGTTTTTT. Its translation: CASSPPSGSEGELFF.

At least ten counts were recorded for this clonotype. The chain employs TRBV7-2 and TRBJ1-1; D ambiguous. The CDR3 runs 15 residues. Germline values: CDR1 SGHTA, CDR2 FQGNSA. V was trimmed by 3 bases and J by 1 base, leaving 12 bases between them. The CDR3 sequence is CASSFVKGANTEAFF. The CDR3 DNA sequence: TGTGCCAGCAGCTTCGTAAAGGGTGCGAACACTGAAGCTTTCTTT.

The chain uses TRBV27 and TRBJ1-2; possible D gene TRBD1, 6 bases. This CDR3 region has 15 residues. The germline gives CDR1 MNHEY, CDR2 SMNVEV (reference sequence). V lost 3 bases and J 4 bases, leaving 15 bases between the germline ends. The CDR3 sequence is CASSFQGGATYGYTF. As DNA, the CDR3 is TGTGCCAGCAGTTTCCAAGGGGGAGCCACCTATGGCTACACCTTC.

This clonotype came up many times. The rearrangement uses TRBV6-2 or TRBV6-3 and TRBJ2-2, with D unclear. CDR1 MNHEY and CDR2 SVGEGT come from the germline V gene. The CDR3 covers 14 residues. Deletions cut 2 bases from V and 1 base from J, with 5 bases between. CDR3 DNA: TGTGCCAGCAGTTACCTGCGGAACACCGGGGAGCTGTTTTTT. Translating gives CASSYLRNTGELFF.

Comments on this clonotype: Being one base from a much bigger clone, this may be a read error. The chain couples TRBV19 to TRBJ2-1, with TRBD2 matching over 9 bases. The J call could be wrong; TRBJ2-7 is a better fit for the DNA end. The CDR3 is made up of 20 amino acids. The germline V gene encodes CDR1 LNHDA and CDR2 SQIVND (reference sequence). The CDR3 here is CASSILHPLAGASPYNEQYF. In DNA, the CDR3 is TGTGCCAGTAGTATCTTACACCCGTTAGCGGGAGCTTCGCCCTACAATGAGCAGTACTTC.

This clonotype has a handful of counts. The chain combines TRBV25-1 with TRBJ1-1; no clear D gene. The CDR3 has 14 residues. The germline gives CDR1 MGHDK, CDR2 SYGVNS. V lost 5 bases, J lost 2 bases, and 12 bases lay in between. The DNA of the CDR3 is TGTGCCAGCAGTAACCGAGGTGGTAACACTGAAGCTTTCTTT. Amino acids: CASSNRGGNTEAFF.

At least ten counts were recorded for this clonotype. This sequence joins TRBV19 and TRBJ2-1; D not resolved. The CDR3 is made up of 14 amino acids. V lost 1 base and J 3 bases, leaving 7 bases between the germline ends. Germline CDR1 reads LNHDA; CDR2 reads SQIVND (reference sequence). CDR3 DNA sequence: TGTGCCAGTAGTATAGGAGGAAGCTACAATGAGCAGTTCTTC. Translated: CASSIGGSYNEQFF.